The 5 T cell receptor beta chains below come from one sample, sequenced in a study of T cell changes during pregnancy in multiple sclerosis. This table comes from immunoSEQ multiplex PCR, and its TCRdb copy is limited to in-frame clones, with some not included. The repertoire holds 45,000 or so clones, about 88% seen once, with 5.5% to 6.5% in the top ten. This specimen consisted of CD8+ T cells from peripheral blood mononuclear cells, obtained after pregnancy. Receptors were obtained from a female donor in good health, enrolled as a control in a pregnancy study.

This clone was detected once. V and J are TRBV7-2 and TRBJ1-1; 8 nucleotides line up with TRBD1. The CDR3 is 16 residues long. CDR1 and CDR2 (germline): SGHTA, FQGNSA. Losses at the gene ends were 6 bases for V and 1 base for J; bases not matched to a gene: 10. CDR3 nucleotide sequence: TGTGCCAGCAGTCCGGGACAGGTCGGCAGGAACACTGAAGCTTTCTTT. It codes for CASSPGQVGRNTEAFF. The variable domain in full, completed from reference TRBV7-2 and TRBJ1-1, reads GAGVSQSPSNKVTEKGKDVELRCDPISGHTALYWYRQSLGQGLEFLIYFQGNSAPDKSGLPSDRFSAERTGGSVSTLTIQRTQQEDSAVYLCASSPGQVGRNTEAFFGQGTRLTVV.

The V and J genes are TRBV27 and TRBJ2-7, with D possibly matching TRBD1 (6 bases). The CDR3 spans 12 residues. CDR1 and CDR2 (germline): MNHEY, SMNVEV (reference sequence). The V end lost 3 bases, the J end lost 3 bases, and 6 bases lay between the germline ends. The CDR3 sequence: CASSLDSYEQYF. The CDR3, as DNA: TGTGCCAGCAGTTTGGACAGCTACGAGCAGTACTTC.

The V and J genes are TRBV5-4 and TRBJ2-1; possible D gene TRBD1, 6 bases. Trimming removed 5 bases at V and 8 bases at J, with 11 bases between. CDR1 is SGHNT and CDR2 is YYREEE in the germline V gene (reference sequence). The CDR3 runs 12 residues. The CDR3 reads CASSTGTHEQFF. The CDR3 region has the DNA TGTGCCAGCAGTACTGGGACACATGAGCAGTTCTTC.

This chain connects TRBV6-6 to TRBJ1-1, with no clear D. The CDR3 consists of 12 residues. Germline V gene data show CDR1 as MNHNY and CDR2 as SVGAGI (reference sequence). V was cut by 4 bases and J by 11 bases, with 14 bases left in between. For the CDR3, the DNA is TGTGCCAGCAGTTCAGGAGGCACGGGCGCTTTCTTT. As protein: CASSSGGTGAFF.

The rearrangement uses TRBV27 and TRBJ1-2; tentative D call: TRBD1 (6 bases). V shed 0 bases and J shed 1 base, with 12 bases lying between them. Germline loops: CDR1 MNHEY, CDR2 SMNVEV (reference sequence). The CDR3 length is 16 residues. For the CDR3, the DNA is TGTGCCAGCAGTTTATCGGGACAAGGATTTAACTATGGCTACACCTTC. Its translation: CASSLSGQGFNYGYTF.